Sequencing of this T cell receptor beta chain was carried out in a study of CD8 T cells in Susac syndrome. Regarding the study as a whole: The study's TCR sequencing and HLA analysis drew on a certain number of individuals. That number was acknowledged as relatively small.

In regard to this clonotype: Its antigen is currently unknown.

Reverse transcription used roughly 0.45 to 1 ug RNA and random hexamers. Multiplex immunoSEQ PCR targeted 54 Vbeta and 13 Jbeta TCR beta segments. TCRdb processed the immunoSEQ multiplex PCR reads anew with MiXCR; each CDR3 protein has one entry. The sample lists 150,000 to 200,000 distinct CDR3 sequences; 85% to 95% were seen once. The V gene lost 5 bases and the J gene lost 8 bases, with 22 bases spanning the gap. Germline CDR1 SGHAT, CDR2 FQNNGV. The length of the CDR3 is 16 residues. The CD8+ and CD4+ T cells were isolated magnetically using a negative isolation approach, whereas the TEMRA cells were enriched by FACS.

This TCR was recovered from a human donor with multiple sclerosis. The material sequenced was CD8+ T cells from PBMCs. The chain combines TRBV11-2 with TRBJ2-1, with D possibly matching TRBD1 (5 bases). The CDR3, as DNA: TGTGCCAGCAGCCAAGGGGTAATTGTCACGATGGATGAGCAGTTCTTC. It codes for CASSQGVIVTMDEQFF.